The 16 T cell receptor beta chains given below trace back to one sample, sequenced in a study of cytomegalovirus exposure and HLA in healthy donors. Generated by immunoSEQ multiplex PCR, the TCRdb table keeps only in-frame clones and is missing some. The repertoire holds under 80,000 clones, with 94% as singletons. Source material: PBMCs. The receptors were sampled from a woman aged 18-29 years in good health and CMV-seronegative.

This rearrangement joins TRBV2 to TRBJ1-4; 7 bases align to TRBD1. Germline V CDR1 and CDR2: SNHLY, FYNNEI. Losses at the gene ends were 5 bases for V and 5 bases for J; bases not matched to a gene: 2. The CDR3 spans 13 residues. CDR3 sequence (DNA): TGTGCCAGCAGTTGGGACAGCAATGAAAAACTGTTTTTT. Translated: CASSWDSNEKLFF.

CDR3 DNA sequence: TGTGCCAGCAGACGACAGCCGGCAGATACGCAGTATTTT. Amino acids: CASRRQPADTQYF. V usage is TRBV6-5 and J usage is TRBJ2-3; D is possibly TRBD1 (5 bases). The CDR3 is made up of 13 amino acids. CDR1 MNHEY and CDR2 SVGAGI come from the germline V gene. The V and J ends lost 6 bases and 4 bases respectively, with 11 bases between them.

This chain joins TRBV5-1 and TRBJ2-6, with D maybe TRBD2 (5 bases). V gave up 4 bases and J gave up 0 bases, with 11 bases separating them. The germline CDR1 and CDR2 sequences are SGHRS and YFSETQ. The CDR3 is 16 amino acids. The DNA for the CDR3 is TGCGCCAGCAGCCCAGGACTGTCCTCTGGGGCCAACGTCCTGACTTTC. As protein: CASSPGLSSGANVLTF.

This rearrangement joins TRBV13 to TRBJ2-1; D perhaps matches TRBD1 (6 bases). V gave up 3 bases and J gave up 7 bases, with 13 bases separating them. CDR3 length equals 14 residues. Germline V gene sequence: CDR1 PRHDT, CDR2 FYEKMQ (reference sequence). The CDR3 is CASSFGTGRNEQFF. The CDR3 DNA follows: TGTGCCAGCAGCTTTGGAACAGGGCGTAATGAGCAGTTCTTC.

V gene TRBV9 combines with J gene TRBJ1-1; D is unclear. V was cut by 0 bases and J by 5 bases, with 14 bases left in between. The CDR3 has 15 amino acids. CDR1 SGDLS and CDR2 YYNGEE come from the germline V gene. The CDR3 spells CASSVGEGFRTEAFF. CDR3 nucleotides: TGTGCCAGCAGCGTAGGCGAGGGTTTTAGGACTGAAGCTTTCTTT. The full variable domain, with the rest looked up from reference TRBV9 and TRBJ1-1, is DSGVTQTPKHLITATGQRVTLRCSPRSGDLSVYWYQQSLDQGLQFLIQYYNGEERAKGNILERFSAQQFPDLHSELNLSSLELGDSALYFCASSVGEGFRTEAFFGQGTRLTVV.

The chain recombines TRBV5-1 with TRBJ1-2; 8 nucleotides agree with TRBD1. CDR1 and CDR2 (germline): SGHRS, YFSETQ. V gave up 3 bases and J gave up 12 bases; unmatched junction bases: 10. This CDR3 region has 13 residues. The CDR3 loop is CASSSDRVGGNTF. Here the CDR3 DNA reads TGCGCCAGCAGCTCGGACAGGGTAGGCGGTAACACCTTC.

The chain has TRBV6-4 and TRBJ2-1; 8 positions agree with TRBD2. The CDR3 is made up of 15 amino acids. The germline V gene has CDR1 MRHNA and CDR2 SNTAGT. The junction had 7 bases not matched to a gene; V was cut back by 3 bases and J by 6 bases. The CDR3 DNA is TGTGCCAGCAGTGAAGGGCGGGAGGACAGCAATGAGCAGTTCTTC. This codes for CASSEGREDSNEQFF.

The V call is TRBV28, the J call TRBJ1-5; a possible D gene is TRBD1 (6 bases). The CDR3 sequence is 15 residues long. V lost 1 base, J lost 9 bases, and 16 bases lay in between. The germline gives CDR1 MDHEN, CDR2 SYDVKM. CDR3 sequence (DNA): TGTGCCAGCAGTTTATTCCGAGACAGGTGGCGGCCCCAGCATTTT. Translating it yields CASSLFRDRWRPQHF.

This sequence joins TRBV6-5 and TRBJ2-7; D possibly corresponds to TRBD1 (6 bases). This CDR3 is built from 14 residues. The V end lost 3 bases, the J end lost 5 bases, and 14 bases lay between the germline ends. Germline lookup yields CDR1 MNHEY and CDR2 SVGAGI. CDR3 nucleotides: TGTGCCAGCAGTTATTGGGCAGGGGTTAACGAGCAGTACTTC. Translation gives CASSYWAGVNEQYF.

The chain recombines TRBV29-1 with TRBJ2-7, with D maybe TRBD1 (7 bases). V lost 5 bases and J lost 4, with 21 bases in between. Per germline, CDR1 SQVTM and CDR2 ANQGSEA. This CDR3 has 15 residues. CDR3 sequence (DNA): TGCAGCGTTAGCGTTAACAGGGGAAGCGGGTACGAGCAGTACTTC. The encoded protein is CSVSVNRGSGYEQYF.

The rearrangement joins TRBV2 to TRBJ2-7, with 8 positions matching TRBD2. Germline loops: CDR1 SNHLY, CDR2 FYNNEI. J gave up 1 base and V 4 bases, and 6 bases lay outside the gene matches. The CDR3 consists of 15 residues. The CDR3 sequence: CASSGLAPTSYEQYF. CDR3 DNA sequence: TGTGCCAGCAGTGGACTAGCGCCAACATCCTACGAGCAGTACTTC.

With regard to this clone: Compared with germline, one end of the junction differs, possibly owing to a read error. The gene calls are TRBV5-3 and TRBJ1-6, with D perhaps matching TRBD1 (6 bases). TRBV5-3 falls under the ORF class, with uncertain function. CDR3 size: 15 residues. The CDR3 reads CASSLAPQGNSPLHF. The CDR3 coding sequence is TGTGCCAGCAGCTTGGCGCCACAGGGCAATTCACCCCTCCACTTT.

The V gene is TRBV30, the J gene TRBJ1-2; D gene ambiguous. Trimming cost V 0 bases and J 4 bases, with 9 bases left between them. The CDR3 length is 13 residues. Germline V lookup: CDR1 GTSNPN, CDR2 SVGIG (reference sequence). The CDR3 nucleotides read TGTGCCTGGAGTGTAATAGGGAGCTATGGCTACACCTTC. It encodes CAWSVIGSYGYTF.

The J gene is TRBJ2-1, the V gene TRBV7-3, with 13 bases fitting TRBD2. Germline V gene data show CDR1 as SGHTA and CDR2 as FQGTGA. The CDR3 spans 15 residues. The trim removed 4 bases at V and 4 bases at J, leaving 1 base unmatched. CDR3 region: CASSSGLAGYNEQFF. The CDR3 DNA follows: TGTGCCAGCAGCTCGGGACTAGCGGGGTACAATGAGCAGTTCTTC.

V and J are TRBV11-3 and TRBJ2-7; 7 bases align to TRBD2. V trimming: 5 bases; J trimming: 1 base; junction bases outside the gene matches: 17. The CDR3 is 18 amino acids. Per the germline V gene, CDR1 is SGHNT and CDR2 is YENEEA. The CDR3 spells CASSPPSREFPLSYEQYF. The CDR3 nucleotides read TGTGCCAGCAGCCCCCCTTCGCGGGAGTTCCCATTGTCCTACGAGCAGTACTTC.

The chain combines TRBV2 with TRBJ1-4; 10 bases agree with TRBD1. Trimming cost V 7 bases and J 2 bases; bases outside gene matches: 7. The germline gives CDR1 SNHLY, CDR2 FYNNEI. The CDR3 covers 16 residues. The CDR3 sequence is CASKRRQGATNEKLFF. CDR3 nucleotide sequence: TGTGCCAGCAAAAGGCGACAGGGGGCCACTAATGAAAAACTGTTTTTT.